Below are 4 T cell receptor beta chains sequenced from a single sample in a study of identical twins. TCRdb reprocessed the 5' RACE reads with MiXCR, giving one entry per CDR3 protein. The repertoire holds 200,000 to 250,000 distinct CDR3 sequences, with approximately 11% as singletons. The same sample was also studied in work on yellow fever vaccine responses in identical twins.

The sequenced sample was memory (CD45RO+) T cells sorted from blood. Receptors were obtained from a woman between 18 and 29 years old in good health.

This clonotype was counted ten times or more. The chain is built from TRBV12-3 or TRBV12-4 and TRBJ2-2; 9 nucleotides match TRBD2. Trimming removed 6 bases from V and 3 bases from J; junction bases left unmatched: 5. This CDR3 comprises 15 residues. CDR3 in amino acids: CASRSSGRYTGELFF. The CDR3 coding sequence is TGTGCCAGCAGGAGTAGCGGGAGATACACCGGGGAGCTGTTTTTT.

The rearrangement links TRBV3-1 to TRBJ2-1; TRBD2 matches at 8 bases. From germline, CDR1 is LGHDT and CDR2 YNNKEL (reference sequence). There are 15 residues in the CDR3. V shed 5 bases and J 9 bases; nucleotides not matched to a gene: 12. The CDR3 coding sequence is TGTGCCAGCAGCGGGGCTAGCGGGCGGGTGACTGAGCAGTTCTTC. It translates to CASSGASGRVTEQFF.

This clonotype was found a few times. The chain links TRBV4-1 to TRBJ2-3; 12 bases are shared with TRBD1. V was pared by 0 bases and J by 0 bases, with 1 base of the junction left unmatched. From germline, CDR1 is MGHRA and CDR2 YSYEKL. The CDR3 sequence is 17 residues long. The CDR3 DNA follows: TGCGCCAGCAGCCAAGAAGGGACAGGGGGCAGCACAGATACGCAGTATTTT. Its translation is CASSQEGTGGSTDTQYF.

Only a few counts were recorded for this clonotype. The chain couples TRBV29-1 to TRBJ2-5, with D tentatively TRBD1 (6 bases). The ends were cut back, 7 bases at V and 2 bases at J, with 14 bases in the middle. This CDR3 is 13 amino acids long. Germline CDR1 SQVTM, CDR2 ANQGSEA. Here the CDR3 DNA reads TGCAGCGCCAGGACAGCACCACAAGAGACCCAGTACTTC. Translated: CSARTAPQETQYF. The full variable domain, in which reference TRBV29-1 and TRBJ2-5 provide the parts outside the CDR3, is SAVISQKPSRDICQRGTSLTIQCQVDSQVTMMFWYRQQPGQSLTLIATANQGSEATYESGFVIDKFPISRPNLTFSTLTVSNMSPEDSSIYLCSARTAPQETQYFGPGTRLLVL.